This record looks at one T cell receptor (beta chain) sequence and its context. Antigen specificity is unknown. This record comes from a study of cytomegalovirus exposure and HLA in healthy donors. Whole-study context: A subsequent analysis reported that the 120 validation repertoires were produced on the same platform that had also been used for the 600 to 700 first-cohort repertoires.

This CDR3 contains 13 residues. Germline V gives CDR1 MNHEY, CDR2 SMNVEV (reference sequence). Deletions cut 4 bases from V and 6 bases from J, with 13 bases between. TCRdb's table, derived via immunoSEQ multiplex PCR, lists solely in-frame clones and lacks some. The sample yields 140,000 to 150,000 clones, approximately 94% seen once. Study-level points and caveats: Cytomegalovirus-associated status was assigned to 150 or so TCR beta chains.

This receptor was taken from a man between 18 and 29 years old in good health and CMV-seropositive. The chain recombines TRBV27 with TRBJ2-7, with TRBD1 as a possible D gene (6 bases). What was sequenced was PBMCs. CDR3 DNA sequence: TGTGCCAGCAGTTACCTACAGGGTTTCGAGCAGTACTTC. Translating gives CASSYLQGFEQYF.